The 22 T cell receptor beta chains given below trace back to one sample, sequenced in a study of control samples from healthy donors and cancer patients (dated by TCRdb to the early 2020s). Library prep was done by the immunoSEQ multiplex PCR assay. TCRdb obtained this table from immuneACCESS and retained in-frame rearrangements with V and J assigned. These tables miss some clones; where compared with another copy, unresolved V genes account for less than half of the shortfall, and the remainder is unexplained. Here the sample has 60,000 to 80,000 clones; more than 75% occur a single time. The ten largest clones capture over 3.5% of the sample. Sample: blood. The receptors come from a woman between 50 and 59 years old in good health.

This clone has just one count. The chain employs TRBV28 and TRBJ2-1; TRBD2 matches 10 bases. V shed 6 bases, J shed 3 bases, and the junction held 2 bases outside the gene matches. Germline CDR1 MDHEN, CDR2 SYDVKM. This CDR3 region has 14 residues. CDR3 region: CASSPSGSYNEQFF. Here the CDR3 DNA reads TGTGCCAGCAGCCCTAGCGGGAGCTACAATGAGCAGTTCTTC.

V and J are TRBV30 and TRBJ2-7, with 10 nucleotides matching TRBD1. The CDR3 has 15 amino acids. The V segment lost 1 base and the J segment 3 bases; nucleotides outside the gene matches: 6. Per the germline V gene, CDR1 is GTSNPN and CDR2 is SVGIG (reference sequence). The CDR3, as DNA: TGTGCCTGGAGTGGGAAAGGGACAGGGGTCTACGAGCAGTACTTC. The encoded protein is CAWSGKGTGVYEQYF.

This rearrangement joins TRBV12-3 or TRBV12-4 to TRBJ2-7, with 8 bases matching TRBD1. The CDR3 length is 13 residues. J lost 3 bases, V lost 5 bases, and 3 bases had no gene match. In DNA form, the CDR3 reads TGTGCCAGCAGTCGGACAGGGAGCTACGAGCAGTACTTC. Translated: CASSRTGSYEQYF.

The rearrangement uses TRBV7-2 and TRBJ2-1, with 7 nucleotides matching TRBD2. After removal of 1 base from V and 0 bases from J, the junction contained 9 bases not matched to a gene. This CDR3 has 18 residues. Germline CDR1 and CDR2: SGHTA and FQGNSA. CDR3 sequence: CASSLGVLAAFSYNEQFF. CDR3 coding DNA: TGTGCCAGCAGCTTAGGCGTCCTAGCGGCTTTCTCCTACAATGAGCAGTTCTTC.

The table lists this clone with a count of one. This chain links TRBV9 with TRBJ2-7, with D perhaps TRBD1 (6 bases). CDR1 SGDLS and CDR2 YYNGEE come from the germline V gene. The CDR3 is 12 residues long. V gave up 5 bases and J gave up 5 bases, with 11 bases separating them. Here the CDR3 DNA reads TGTGCCAGCAGTAGGGGGATCGACGAGCAGTACTTC. Translating it yields CASSRGIDEQYF.

The chain links TRBV15 to TRBJ2-3; D gene ambiguous. The CDR3 consists of 12 residues. V lost 8 bases and J lost 0, with 6 bases in between. The germline CDR1 and CDR2 sequences are LNHNV and YYDKDF (reference sequence). The CDR3 DNA is TGTGCCACCGCCGGGAGCACAGATACGCAGTATTTT. Translation: CATAGSTDTQYF.

The CDR3 coding sequence is TGTGCCAGCAGCCGTACAAGGGGCAGCACTGAAGCTTTCTTT. Its translation: CASSRTRGSTEAFF. This chain joins TRBV13 and TRBJ1-1; a possible D gene is TRBD1 (5 bases). Between the trimmed V and J ends, which lost 5 bases and 4 bases, there was a span of 14 bases. From germline, CDR1 is PRHDT and CDR2 FYEKMQ (reference sequence). The CDR3 consists of 14 residues.

With respect to this clone: One junction end does not reproduce the germline sequence, and a read error may be involved. The rearrangement uses TRBV2 and TRBJ1-4; 11 bases are shared with TRBD1. The CDR3 is 16 amino acids. From germline, CDR1 is SNHLY and CDR2 FYNNEI. In DNA form, the CDR3 reads TGTGCCAGCAGGGAAGGACAGGGGGCTTGGGGTGAAAAACTGTTTTTT. Encoded protein: CASREGQGAWGEKLFF.

Only one count was recorded for this clone. The rearrangement uses TRBV5-1 and TRBJ1-1, with D unclear. The CDR3 has 14 residues. With 2 bases removed from V and 3 bases from J, the gap between germline ends came to 11 bases. Looked up from germline, CDR1 is SGHRS and CDR2 is YFSETQ. The CDR3 loop reads CASSFSVGDTEAFF. DNA of the CDR3: TGCGCCAGCAGCTTTTCCGTAGGTGACACTGAAGCTTTCTTT.

The rearrangement links TRBV9 to TRBJ1-5, with D perhaps matching TRBD1 (6 bases). The CDR3 is 15 residues long. CDR1 is SGDLS, CDR2 YYNGEE, per germline. The ends were cut back, 0 bases at V and 6 bases at J, with 13 bases in the middle. CDR3 DNA sequence: TGTGCCAGCAGCGTAGACTCAGGGGCGGGTCAGCCCCAGCATTTT. Translated: CASSVDSGAGQPQHF. Full variable domain (rest looked up from reference TRBV9 and TRBJ1-5): DSGVTQTPKHLITATGQRVTLRCSPRSGDLSVYWYQQSLDQGLQFLIQYYNGEERAKGNILERFSAQQFPDLHSELNLSSLELGDSALYFCASSVDSGAGQPQHFGDGTRLSIL.

V and J are TRBV7-9 and TRBJ2-7, with D hard to call. V was trimmed by 5 bases and J by 2 bases, leaving 10 bases between them. CDR3 size: 13 residues. CDR1 and CDR2 (germline): SEHNR, FQNEAQ (reference sequence). The CDR3 DNA reads TGTGCCAGCAGCCCACCCGGGCCCTACGAGCAGTACTTC. It is translated as CASSPPGPYEQYF.

V is TRBV30 and J is TRBJ1-5; TRBD1 is a possible D gene (6 bases). From germline, CDR1 is GTSNPN and CDR2 SVGIG (reference sequence). This CDR3 has 17 amino acids. Between the trimmed V and J ends, which lost 0 bases and 0 bases, there was a span of 15 bases. The CDR3 loop is CAWSVRGAVHSNQPQHF. The DNA of the CDR3 is TGTGCCTGGAGTGTACGGGGGGCAGTCCATAGCAATCAGCCCCAGCATTTT.

The chain joins TRBV5-1 to TRBJ2-7; possibly TRBD2 for D (5 bases). The CDR3 has 17 residues. CDR1 is SGHRS, CDR2 YFSETQ, per germline. Trimming pared 0 bases from V and 4 bases from J, leaving 20 bases between. The CDR3 loop is CASSLGPEGKGLYEQYF. CDR3 DNA sequence: TGCGCCAGCAGCTTGGGGCCTGAAGGAAAAGGACTTTACGAGCAGTACTTC.

This clone was detected a few times. This same CDR3 is encoded by further DNA sequences in the sample. V gene TRBV20-1 combines with J gene TRBJ1-1, with D unclear. Germline-derived CDR1 and CDR2 are DFQATT and SNEGSKA (reference sequence). Trimming removed 6 bases from V and 2 bases from J, with 7 bases in between. There are 11 residues in the CDR3. CDR3 residues: CSAGGNTEAFF. CDR3 coding DNA: TGCAGTGCAGGTGGTAACACTGAAGCTTTCTTT.

V and J are TRBV18 and TRBJ2-5; 12 bases map to TRBD1. This CDR3 region has 15 residues. The germline gives CDR1 KGHSH, CDR2 LQKENI. V was clipped by 5 bases and J by 4 bases; unmatched bases: 5. CDR3: CASSDGTGGRETQYF. The CDR3 nucleotides read TGTGCCAGCTCAGACGGGACAGGGGGCAGAGAGACCCAGTACTTC.

With regard to this clone: The same CDR3 is also encoded by other DNA sequences in this sample. The chain uses TRBV7-2 and TRBJ2-4, with 12 bases fitting TRBD2. CDR3 size: 15 residues. CDR1 and CDR2 (germline): SGHTA, FQGNSA. After removal of 4 bases from V and 7 bases from J, the junction contained 5 bases not matched to a gene. CDR3 coding DNA: TGTGCCAGCAGCTCAAGACTAGCGGGAGTGAACATTCAGTACTTC. Amino acid sequence: CASSSRLAGVNIQYF.

The rearrangement uses TRBV18 and TRBJ1-1; TRBD1 might be the D (5 bases). The V and J ends lost 3 bases and 0 bases respectively, with 23 bases between them. This CDR3 has 19 amino acids. Germline CDR1 KGHSH, CDR2 LQKENI. This chain's CDR3 is CASSPLRLAGGPMNTEAFF. CDR3 coding DNA: TGTGCCAGCTCACCCTTACGGCTCGCTGGGGGTCCCATGAACACTGAAGCTTTCTTT.

This rearrangement joins TRBV7-3 to TRBJ2-5; 9 bases line up with TRBD2. The germline V gene has CDR1 SGHTA and CDR2 FQGTGA. The CDR3 runs to 15 residues. V gave up 0 bases and J gave up 1 base; unmatched junction bases: 0. The CDR3, as DNA: TGTGCCAGCAGCTTAACGGGACTAGCCCAAGAGACCCAGTACTTC. Amino acid sequence: CASSLTGLAQETQYF.

The V call is TRBV4-1, the J call TRBJ2-2, with 8 bases matching TRBD2. The CDR3 has 18 amino acids. V was pared by 2 bases and J by 6 bases, with 14 bases of the junction left unmatched. CDR1 MGHRA and CDR2 YSYEKL come from the germline V gene. The CDR3 sequence is CASSQIETPGRVPGELFF. The CDR3 coding sequence is TGCGCCAGCAGCCAAATAGAGACCCCCGGGAGGGTTCCCGGGGAGCTGTTTTTT.

A word on this clone: Other DNA sequences in the same sample also yield this CDR3. This chain uses TRBV5-1 with TRBJ1-3; D not resolved. Germline V gene lookup returns CDR1 SGHRS and CDR2 YFSETQ. The CDR3 spans 15 residues. V lost 4 bases and J lost 0, with 11 bases in between. In DNA form, the CDR3 reads TGCGCCAGCAGCCCCCGGACGGACTCTGGAAACACCATATATTTT. Translating gives CASSPRTDSGNTIYF.

The rearrangement uses TRBV19 and TRBJ2-5; D may be TRBD1 (6 bases). Per the germline V gene, CDR1 is LNHDA and CDR2 is SQIVND (reference sequence). Trimming removed 3 bases at V and 3 bases at J, with 11 bases between. This CDR3 has 14 residues. The CDR3 protein is CASSIEGVKETQYF. DNA for the CDR3: TGTGCCAGTAGTATCGAGGGGGTCAAAGAGACCCAGTACTTC.

This clone appeared a few times. J is TRBJ1-2 and V is TRBV18; possibly TRBD1 for D (5 bases). The CDR3 is 18 amino acids. V lost 3 bases and J lost 3, with 23 bases in between. The germline V gene has CDR1 KGHSH and CDR2 LQKENI. CDR3 in DNA: TGTGCCAGCTCACCGAAAGGCGCCTCAGGGCTAGAGGACTATGGCTACACCTTC. This codes for CASSPKGASGLEDYGYTF.